The sequence of this TCR beta chain was determined in a study of type 1 regulatory T cells. Study in general: An in vitro protocol generated T-allo10, a Tr1-enriched, alloantigen-specific CD4 T cell product.

V gave up 5 bases and J gave up 2 bases, with 13 bases separating them. The CDR3 runs to 14 residues. To note about this clonotype: Its antigen is as yet unknown.

MiXCR, applied by TCRdb to the reads, yields one record per CDR3 protein. The table has about 68,000 distinct CDR3 sequences, around 68% seen once; the top ten hold about 7.3%. Graft donor-derived T-allo10 cells were described as host-alloantigen-specific, anergic, and alloantigen-specifically suppressive. The sample comprised cultured T cells, either the whole culture or a sorted T cell fraction (not recorded which). The subset: Tr1-enriched cell product generated in vitro against host alloantigens. The receptor's source is a human donor in good health. The V call is TRBV12-3 or TRBV12-4, the J call TRBJ2-7; TRBD2 might be the D (6 bases). CDR3 protein: CASSPVSGAYEQYF. The DNA of the CDR3 is TGTGCCAGCAGTCCAGTTTCGGGGGCCTACGAGCAGTACTTC.